The sequence of this T cell receptor (beta chain) was determined in a study of shared clonotypes between healthy human individuals. Study-wide background: The people who gave samples were a couple of women and a few men aged 18 to 49.

Trimming at V came to 0 bases and at J to 4 bases, leaving 9 bases not matched to a gene. Looked up from germline, CDR1 is LGHNA and CDR2 is YSLEER. The CDR3 extends over 18 amino acids. Deep was the level used in running the assay. Produced via immunoSEQ multiplex PCR; TCRdb's table is partial and in-frame only. The top ten clones hold 1.1% of a sample with around 2,000,000 clones, 85% to 95% of them seen once. It was CD45RO-negative cells, positively selected for CCR7, that made up naive CD8 cells, with terminally differentiated effector memory CD45RA+ cells excluded. The sequence was obtained from a man between 18 and 35 years old in good health. Specimen: naive CD8+ T cells sorted from blood. The rearrangement uses TRBV4-3 and TRBJ2-1; 10 bases are a match to TRBD2. The CDR3 reads CASSQESLGAGGYNEQFF. DNA for the CDR3: TGCGCCAGCAGCCAAGAGAGTTTAGGAGCGGGAGGGTACAATGAGCAGTTCTTC.